What follows are 22 T cell receptor beta chains derived from one specimen sequenced in a study of blood T cell repertoires in COVID-19. Sequenced by immunoSEQ multiplex PCR; TCRdb stores in-frame clones only, minus some. The table includes about 140,000 clones, about three quarters detected once. Sequenced input: peripheral blood. These receptors came from a man aged 50 to 59 with acute or convalescent COVID-19.

This clone turned up a few times. The CDR3 nucleotides read TGTGCCAGCAGCTTACTAGCTTCATCTACGGCCCAGTACTTC. It yields the protein CASSLLASSTAQYF. The rearrangement uses TRBV7-2 and TRBJ2-5; perhaps TRBD2 as D (5 bases). The CDR3 has 14 amino acids. Germline CDR1 is SGHTA and CDR2 is FQGNSA. V lost 2 bases and J 9 bases, leaving 16 bases between the germline ends.

CDR3 loop: CSVAQVNEQFF. The CDR3 DNA reads as TGCAGCGTTGCACAGGTCAATGAGCAGTTCTTC. The genes are TRBV29-1 and TRBJ2-1; maybe TRBD1 (5 bases). The CDR3 runs 11 residues. Per germline, CDR1 SQVTM and CDR2 ANQGSEA. V was trimmed by 4 bases and J by 6 bases, leaving 7 bases between them.

The chain uses TRBV7-6 and TRBJ2-5; 10 positions agree with TRBD2. The CDR3 extends over 16 amino acids. The V gene end was trimmed by 5 bases and the J gene end by 5 bases; junction bases not matched to a gene: 11. CDR1 is SGHVS and CDR2 is FNYEAQ in the germline V gene. CDR3 sequence: CASSPPWASGGETQYF. CDR3 nucleotides: TGTGCCAGCAGCCCCCCCTGGGCTAGCGGGGGTGAGACCCAGTACTTC.

The chain has TRBV24-1 and TRBJ1-1; TRBD1 agrees at 8 bases. The J segment lost 1 base and the V segment lost 6 bases, leaving 3 bases of the junction unmatched. The V gene's germline CDR1 is KGHDR and CDR2 SFDVKD. The CDR3 consists of 14 residues. The CDR3 DNA follows: TGTGCCACCAGTCAGGGACAGGAGAACACTGAAGCTTTCTTT. Its protein is CATSQGQENTEAFF.

The rearrangement joins TRBV4-1 to TRBJ2-3, with D perhaps matching TRBD2 (6 bases). Germline CDR1 is MGHRA and CDR2 is YSYEKL. CDR3 length equals 14 residues. Between the trimmed V and J ends, which lost 0 bases and 5 bases, there was a span of 9 bases. The CDR3 nucleotides are TGCGCCAGCAGCCAAGAGGAGGGAGGAGATACGCAGTATTTT. It translates to CASSQEEGGDTQYF.

The chain uses TRBV18 and TRBJ1-1; a weak D match, TRBD1 (6 bases). V lost 5 bases, J lost 0 bases, and 16 bases lay in between. The CDR3 is made up of 16 amino acids. Germline values: CDR1 KGHSH, CDR2 LQKENI. The CDR3 region has the DNA TGTGCCAGCTCAACAAATCGGGACACGTTGAACACTGAAGCTTTCTTT. Translating it yields CASSTNRDTLNTEAFF.

The chain carries TRBV14 and TRBJ2-3; D remains ambiguous. Trimming took off 0 bases at V and 4 bases at J, with 8 bases between the two ends. Germline CDR1 SGHDN, CDR2 FVKESK. There are 14 residues in the CDR3. The CDR3 is CASSQDFFPDTQYF. The CDR3 nucleotides read TGTGCCAGCAGCCAAGATTTCTTCCCAGATACGCAGTATTTT.

This clone has just a few counts. This chain's CDR3 is CSVGGLAEEQFF. CDR3 DNA: TGCAGCGTTGGGGGACTAGCGGAGGAGCAGTTCTTC. The chain combines TRBV29-1 with TRBJ2-1, with 11 nucleotides matching TRBD2. From germline, CDR1 is SQVTM and CDR2 ANQGSEA. The V segment lost 4 bases and the J segment 10 bases; nucleotides outside the gene matches: 3. There are 12 residues in the CDR3.

The sample holds one count of this clone. V usage is TRBV4-1 and J usage is TRBJ2-5; 7 bases are a match to TRBD1. CDR1 and CDR2 from the germline V gene are MGHRA and YSYEKL. This CDR3 has 14 amino acids. After removal of 4 bases from V and 7 bases from J, the junction contained 9 bases not matched to a gene. CDR3 coding DNA: TGCGCCAGCAGCCTTTTACAGGGGCCAGGGACCCAGTACTTC. Translation gives CASSLLQGPGTQYF.

The chain links TRBV3-1 (or the pseudogene TRBV3-2) to TRBJ2-2, with D perhaps matching TRBD1 (6 bases). The length of the CDR3 is 17 residues. V dropped 2 bases and J dropped 6 bases, with 19 bases sitting between them. The germline V gene encodes CDR1 LGHDT and CDR2 YNNKEL (reference sequence). Here the CDR3 reads CASSQLISGDTAGELFF. The CDR3 DNA sequence: TGTGCCAGCAGCCAACTAATTTCAGGGGACACCGCCGGGGAGCTGTTTTTT.

The chain recombines TRBV19 with TRBJ2-3; 9 bases are shared with TRBD1. The CDR3 contains 15 residues. J lost 4 bases, V lost 3 bases, and 5 bases had no gene match. Germline CDR1 reads LNHDA; CDR2 reads SQIVND (reference sequence). CDR3 in DNA: TGTGCCAGTAGTATGGTGGACAGGGGTTCAGATACGCAGTATTTT. It encodes CASSMVDRGSDTQYF.

At least ten counts were recorded for this clone. This chain joins TRBV2 and TRBJ1-6; D is ambiguous. Germline values: CDR1 SNHLY, CDR2 FYNNEI. This CDR3 comprises 14 residues. Trimming shortened V by 6 bases and J by 1 base, and 7 bases separated the two germline ends. The CDR3 sequence: CASREQSYNSPLHF. In nucleotides, the CDR3 is TGTGCCAGCAGGGAGCAGTCCTATAATTCACCCCTCCACTTT.

The chain joins TRBV2 to TRBJ1-2; D is ambiguous. The V gene's germline CDR1 is SNHLY and CDR2 FYNNEI. The V and J ends lost 8 bases and 4 bases respectively, with 8 bases between them. The CDR3 contains 11 residues. In nucleotides, the CDR3 is TGTGCCAGCCAGAGCGCCTATGGCTACACCTTC. It specifies CASQSAYGYTF.

The V gene is TRBV9, the J gene TRBJ2-2; D remains ambiguous. The CDR3 spans 15 residues. Germline loops: CDR1 SGDLS, CDR2 YYNGEE. Trimming removed 5 bases at V and 0 bases at J, with 11 bases between. CDR3 amino acids: CASSATVSNTGELFF. CDR3 bases: TGTGCCAGCAGTGCAACAGTTTCGAACACCGGGGAGCTGTTTTTT.

The chain uses TRBV25-1 and TRBJ1-1, with 8 positions matching TRBD1. Germline V lookup: CDR1 MGHDK, CDR2 SYGVNS. V gave up 9 bases and J gave up 3 bases; unmatched junction bases: 9. This CDR3 has 14 residues. The CDR3 bases are TGTGCCAGAAATCCGGGACAGGCGGACACTGAAGCTTTCTTT. It translates to CARNPGQADTEAFF.

This chain joins TRBV27 and TRBJ2-5; TRBD1 matches at 7 bases. This CDR3 is 12 amino acids long. V gave up 6 bases and J gave up 6 bases; unmatched junction bases: 4. Per germline, CDR1 MNHEY and CDR2 SMNVEV (reference sequence). CDR3 in DNA: TGTGCCAGCAGCCTGGACAGGAAGACCCAGTACTTC. This sequence encodes CASSLDRKTQYF.

The chain combines TRBV7-9 with TRBJ1-1, with 8 bases fitting TRBD1. This CDR3 spans 15 amino acids. The germline gives CDR1 SEHNR, CDR2 FQNEAQ (reference sequence). V lost 2 bases, J lost 1 base, and 3 bases stayed unmatched. CDR3 sequence (DNA): TGTGCCAGCAGCTTAACGGGACAGGCGAACACTGAAGCTTTCTTT. Residues: CASSLTGQANTEAFF.

The chain is built from TRBV28 and TRBJ1-6, with 9 bases fitting TRBD1. V shed 4 bases and J 7 bases; nucleotides not matched to a gene: 2. The CDR3 runs 14 residues. Germline loops: CDR1 MDHEN, CDR2 SYDVKM. The CDR3, as DNA: TGTGCCAGCAGTTCCGGGACAGGGAATTCACCCCTCCACTTT. Translating gives CASSSGTGNSPLHF.

This rearrangement joins TRBV14 to TRBJ2-3; 9 nucleotides align to TRBD2. The CDR3 runs to 16 residues. CDR1 and CDR2 from the germline V gene are SGHDN and FVKESK. Trimming took 1 base from V and 3 from J; bases not matched to a gene: 5. CDR3 coding DNA: TGTGCCAGCAGCCAAGCGAGCGGGGGGATTACAGATACGCAGTATTTT. Translating gives CASSQASGGITDTQYF.

The V gene is TRBV24-1, the J gene TRBJ2-2; the D gene is possibly TRBD2 (6 bases). CDR3 size: 16 residues. CDR1 and CDR2 (germline): KGHDR, SFDVKD. Trimming removed 1 base at V and 4 bases at J, with 12 bases between. The CDR3 is CATSDFRQGGTGELFF. CDR3 nucleotides: TGTGCCACCAGTGATTTTAGGCAGGGAGGCACCGGGGAGCTGTTTTTT.

The rearrangement links TRBV15 to TRBJ2-5; D is unclear. Trimming pared 5 bases from V and 4 bases from J, leaving 14 bases between. Germline values: CDR1 LNHNV, CDR2 YYDKDF (reference sequence). The CDR3 runs 14 residues. This CDR3 is CATSPRSLGETQYF. CDR3 DNA sequence: TGTGCCACCAGCCCAAGGAGTTTAGGAGAGACCCAGTACTTC.

This chain connects TRBV7-3 to TRBJ1-1; weak D call: TRBD1 (5 bases). Germline-derived CDR1 and CDR2 are SGHTA and FQGTGA. The ends were cut back, 2 bases at V and 4 bases at J, with 8 bases in the middle. This CDR3 contains 13 residues. The DNA for the CDR3 is TGTGCCAGCAGCTTAGCGGGGACCACTGAAGCTTTCTTT. This encodes CASSLAGTTEAFF.